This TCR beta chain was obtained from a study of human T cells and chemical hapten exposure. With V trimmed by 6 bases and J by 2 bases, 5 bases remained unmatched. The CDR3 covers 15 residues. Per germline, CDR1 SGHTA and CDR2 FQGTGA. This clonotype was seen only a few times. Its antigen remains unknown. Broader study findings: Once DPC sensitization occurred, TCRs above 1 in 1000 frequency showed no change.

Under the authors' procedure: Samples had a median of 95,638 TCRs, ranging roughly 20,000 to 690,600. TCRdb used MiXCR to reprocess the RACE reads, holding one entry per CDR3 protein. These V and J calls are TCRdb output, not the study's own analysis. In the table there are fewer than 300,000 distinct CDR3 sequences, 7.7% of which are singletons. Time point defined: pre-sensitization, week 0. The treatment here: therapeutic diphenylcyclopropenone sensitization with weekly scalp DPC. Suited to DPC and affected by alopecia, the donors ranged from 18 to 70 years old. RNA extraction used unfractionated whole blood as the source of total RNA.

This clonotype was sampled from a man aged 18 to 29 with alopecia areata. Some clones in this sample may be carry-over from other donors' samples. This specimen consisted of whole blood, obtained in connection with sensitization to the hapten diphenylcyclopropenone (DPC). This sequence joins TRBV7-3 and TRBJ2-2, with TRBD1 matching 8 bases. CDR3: CASSYQGANTGELFF. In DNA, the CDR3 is TGTGCCAGCAGTTACCAGGGGGCAAACACCGGGGAGCTGTTTTTT. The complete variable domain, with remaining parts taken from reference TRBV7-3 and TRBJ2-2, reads GAGVSQTPSNKVTEKGKYVELRCDPISGHTALYWYRQSLGQGPEFLIYFQGTGAADDSGLPNDRFFAVRPEGSVSTLKIQRTERGDSAVYLCASSYQGANTGELFFGEGSRLTVL.